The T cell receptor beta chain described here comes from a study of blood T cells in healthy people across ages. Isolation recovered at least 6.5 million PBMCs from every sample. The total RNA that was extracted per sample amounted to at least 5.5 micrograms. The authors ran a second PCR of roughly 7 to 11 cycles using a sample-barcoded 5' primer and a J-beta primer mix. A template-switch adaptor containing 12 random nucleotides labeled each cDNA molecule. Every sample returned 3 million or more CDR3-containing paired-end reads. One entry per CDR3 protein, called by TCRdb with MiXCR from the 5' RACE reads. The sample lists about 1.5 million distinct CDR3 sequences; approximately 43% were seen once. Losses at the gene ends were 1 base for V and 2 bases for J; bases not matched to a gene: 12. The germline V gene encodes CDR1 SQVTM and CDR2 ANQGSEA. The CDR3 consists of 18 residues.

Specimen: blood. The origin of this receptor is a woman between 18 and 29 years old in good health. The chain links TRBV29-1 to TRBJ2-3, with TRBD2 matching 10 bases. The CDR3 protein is CSVEGVGLLAGPTDTQYF. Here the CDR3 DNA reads TGCAGCGTTGAAGGAGTAGGGCTACTAGCGGGGCCCACAGATACGCAGTATTTT.